This is a list of T cell receptor beta chains from one sample in a study of PD-1 blockade in classical Hodgkin lymphoma. Using immunoSEQ multiplex PCR, the repertoire was profiled, and TCRdb retains in-frame clones only, with some absent. The table has tens of thousands of clones, about nine tenths seen once. The material sequenced was peripheral blood mononuclear cells (PBMCs), taken at baseline. Receptors originate from a human donor with classical Hodgkin lymphoma. CDR3s include the opening cysteine and the closing phenylalanine or tryptophan. The D gene is left open where the match is weak. For some rows the clone size is stated as once, few or many, or as a class when expanded; others skip it.

-,TRBJ2-1,TRBV25-1,-,TGTGCCAGCACCGCCGGGACAGCGGGGGAATTCTTC,CASTAGTAGEFF
-,TRBJ2-1,TRBV29-1,-,TGCAGCGTTGAAGCCTCTGAAACATCGCCTTCTCCCTACAATGAGCAGTTCTTC,CSVEASETSPSPYNEQFF
-,TRBJ1-6,TRBV30,-,TGTGCCTGGAGTGGGGGTCTTGATTCACCCCTCCACTTT,CAWSGGLDSPLHF
-,TRBJ2-1,TRBV29-1,-,TGCAGCGCCTTGGTGTACAATGAGCAGTTCTTC,CSALVYNEQFF
once,TRBJ1-1,TRBV29-1,-,TGCAGCCTAAACGACGGGGTAAGGACTGAAGCTTTCTTT,CSLNDGVRTEAFF
-,TRBJ2-5,TRBV11-3,-,TGTGCCAGCAGCTTAGGGGCCAGGGGCCAAGAGACCCAGTACTTC,CASSLGARGQETQYF
-,TRBJ2-7,TRBV4-2,-,TGTGCCAGCAGCCCAGCGGGTGAGTACTACGAGCAGTACTTC,CASSPAGEYYEQYF
-,TRBJ1-4,TRBV28,-,TGTGCCAGCAGTTTATCTCAGAAGAATGAAAAACTGTTTTTT,CASSLSQKNEKLFF
-,TRBJ2-1,TRBV4-3,-,TGCGCCAGCAGCCAGGTACTTGGGATCAATGAGCAGTTCTTC,CASSQVLGINEQFF
-,TRBJ2-1,TRBV11-2,TRBD2,TGTGCCAGCAGCTCTAGGACTAGCGGGGTCTACAATGAGCAGTTCTTC,CASSSRTSGVYNEQFF
-,TRBJ2-3,TRBV27,-,TGTGCCAGCAGTTTCCGGTCGGGAGCCGCAGATACGCAGTATTTT,CASSFRSGAADTQYF
-,TRBJ2-7,TRBV27,TRBD1,TGTGCCAGCAGCCCAAGGGGGCGACACCTGCTCTACGAGCAGTACTTC,CASSPRGRHLLYEQYF
once,TRBJ2-5,TRBV18,-,TGTGCCAGCTCACCATATAAAGAGACCCAGTACTTC,CASSPYKETQYF
few,TRBJ1-1,TRBV6-6,-,TGTGCCAGCAGTTACGGCACTGAAGCTTTCTTT,CASSYGTEAFF
-,TRBJ2-7,TRBV18,TRBD2,TGTGCCAGCTCACCCCTAGCGGGAGACTACGAGCAGTACTTC,CASSPLAGDYEQYF
-,TRBJ1-6,TRBV27,TRBD1,TGTGCCAGCAGTCCTCGGACAGGGGGCTTCTCACCCCTCCACTTT,CASSPRTGGFSPLHF
-,TRBJ1-1,TRBV25-1,-,TGTGCCAGCTCTGGGCACGCGAACACTGAAGCTTTCTTT,CASSGHANTEAFF
once,TRBJ2-4,TRBV5-1,-,TGCGCCAGCAGTGTTCAGGAGTCGGGCAGCAAGTACTTC,CASSVQESGSKYF
-,TRBJ1-1,TRBV28,TRBD1,TGTGCCAGCAGTTTACAGGGGGCCCACACTGAAGCTTTCTTT,CASSLQGAHTEAFF
-,TRBJ2-1,TRBV4-3,TRBD1,TGCGCCAGCAGCCAACCAGGGGGCGCGACAAATGAGCAGTTCTTC,CASSQPGGATNEQFF